Presented here are 2 T cell receptor beta chains from one specimen sequenced in a study of cytomegalovirus exposure and HLA in healthy donors. The PCR made use of 60 Vbeta and 13 Jbeta primers. Method: immunoSEQ multiplex PCR; TCRdb's copy keeps in-frame clones and lacks some. Of about 130,000 clones in the sample, around 77% were seen once. What was sequenced was PBMCs. The receptors derive from a man aged 25-45 years in good health.

This sequence joins TRBV29-1 and TRBJ2-7, with a tentative D call TRBD1 (6 bases). Trimming removed 6 bases at V and 4 bases at J, with 10 bases between. The CDR3 runs 11 residues. Germline V CDR1 and CDR2: SQVTM, ANQGSEA. The CDR3, as DNA: TGCAGCGTCACAGGGACGTACGAGCAGTACTTC. Amino acids: CSVTGTYEQYF.

This clone was found a few times. This chain links TRBV15 with TRBJ2-5; D might be TRBD2 (5 bases). V lost 6 bases to trimming and J lost 3 bases, with 5 bases between them. Germline CDR1 LNHNV, CDR2 YYDKDF (reference sequence). The CDR3 is 11 amino acids. The CDR3 spells CATRREETQYF. DNA for the CDR3: TGTGCCACCAGGAGGGAAGAGACCCAGTACTTC.